These 4 T cell receptor beta chains were sequenced from one sample in a study of OX40 agonist ivuxolimab in advanced cancers. Profiling relied on immunoSEQ multiplex PCR, and the TCRdb table lists in-frame clones only, not all of them. The sample includes 40,000 to 45,000 clones, about 80% of them seen just once. The specimen was CD4+ or CD8+ T cells sorted from blood, collected in a trial of the OX40 agonist ivuxolimab. These receptor sequences come from an adult with an advanced solid tumor such as melanoma, head and neck, liver or kidney cancer.

J is TRBJ2-3 and V is TRBV7-2; D gene uncertain. CDR1 is SGHTA and CDR2 is FQGNSA in the germline V gene. V was shortened by 0 bases and J by 0 bases, with 4 bases between the two germline ends. The CDR3 contains 14 residues. The CDR3 loop reads CASSLAVSTDTQYF. The CDR3 DNA reads as TGTGCCAGCAGCTTAGCGGTTAGCACAGATACGCAGTATTTT. Full variable domain (remainder filled in from reference TRBV7-2 and TRBJ2-3): GAGVSQSPSNKVTEKGKDVELRCDPISGHTALYWYRQSLGQGLEFLIYFQGNSAPDKSGLPSDRFSAERTGGSVSTLTIQRTQQEDSAVYLCASSLAVSTDTQYFGPGTRLTVL.

The chain links TRBV2 to TRBJ2-1; D might be TRBD2 (7 bases). V lost 0 bases, J lost 7 bases, and 13 bases lay in between. The germline V gene has CDR1 SNHLY and CDR2 FYNNEI. The CDR3 runs to 15 residues. CDR3 bases: TGTGCCAGCAGTGAAGCGGGGGGGCCCGAAAATGAGCAGTTCTTC. This gives the protein CASSEAGGPENEQFF.

The chain links TRBV9 to TRBJ1-2, with 8 bases aligning to TRBD1. Germline CDR1 SGDLS, CDR2 YYNGEE. This CDR3 contains 14 residues. The J segment lost 6 bases and the V segment lost 2 bases, leaving 6 bases of the junction unmatched. CDR3 DNA: TGTGCCAGCAGCGTCGATCCACAGGGGGATGGCTACACCTTC. Its protein is CASSVDPQGDGYTF.

The CDR3 is CASTGTPHSNQPQHF. The CDR3 nucleotides are TGTGCCAGTACCGGGACCCCCCATAGCAATCAGCCCCAGCATTTT. The rearrangement uses TRBV19 and TRBJ1-5, with D tentatively TRBD1 (5 bases). The CDR3 runs to 15 residues. Germline V gene data show CDR1 as LNHDA and CDR2 as SQIVND (reference sequence). Trimming took 7 bases from V and 0 from J, leaving 13 bases between them.